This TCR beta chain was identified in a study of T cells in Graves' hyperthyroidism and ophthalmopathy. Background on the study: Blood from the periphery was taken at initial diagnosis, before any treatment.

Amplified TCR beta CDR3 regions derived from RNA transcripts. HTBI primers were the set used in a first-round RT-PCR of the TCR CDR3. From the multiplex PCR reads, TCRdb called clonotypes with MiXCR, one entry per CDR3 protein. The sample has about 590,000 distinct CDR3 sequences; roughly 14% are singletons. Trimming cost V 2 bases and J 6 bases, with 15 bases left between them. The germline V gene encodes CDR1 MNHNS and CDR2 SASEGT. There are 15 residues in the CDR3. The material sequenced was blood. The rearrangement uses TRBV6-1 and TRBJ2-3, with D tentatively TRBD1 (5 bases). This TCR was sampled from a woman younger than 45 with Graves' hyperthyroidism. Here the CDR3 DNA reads TGTGCCAGCAGTGAACAGACAGAACGATCTGATACGCAGTATTTT. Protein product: CASSEQTERSDTQYF.